The 9 T cell receptor beta chains presented below share a single source sample, sequenced in a study of early T cells in non-severe SARS-CoV-2 infection. MiXCR, run by TCRdb on the 5' RACE reads, gives a single entry per CDR3 protein. The sample records fewer than 65,000 distinct CDR3 sequences, 8.7% being singletons. The sequencing used whole blood, collected at baseline. Receptors were obtained from an adult who was a healthcare worker with PCR-confirmed SARS-CoV-2 infection or an uninfected control (not recorded which).

This clonotype was observed a few times. V gene TRBV6-5 combines with J gene TRBJ2-4; D gene uncertain. CDR3 length equals 13 residues. The germline CDR1 and CDR2 sequences are MNHEY and SVGAGI. V was clipped by 7 bases and J by 0 bases, with 7 bases between them. The CDR3 is CASTEEAKNIQYF. The CDR3 nucleotides read TGTGCCAGCACAGAAGAAGCCAAAAACATTCAGTACTTC.

This clonotype came up a few times. The chain combines TRBV5-1 with TRBJ1-2, with D possibly TRBD1 on 6 matching bases. Germline-derived CDR1 and CDR2 are SGHRS and YFSETQ. This CDR3 comprises 12 residues. V gave up 0 bases and J gave up 8 bases, with 8 bases separating them. The CDR3 loop is CASSLAGDGYTF. Written as DNA, the CDR3 is TGCGCCAGCAGCTTGGCAGGGGACGGCTACACCTTC.

This clonotype was seen a handful of times. The chain uses TRBV30 and TRBJ2-5, with 7 bases that match TRBD1. The germline gives CDR1 GTSNPN, CDR2 SVGIG (reference sequence). This CDR3 spans 12 amino acids. The junction had 4 bases not matched to a gene; V was cut back by 3 bases and J by 6 bases. CDR3 in amino acids: CAWRDRRKTQYF. For the CDR3, the DNA is TGTGCCTGGAGGGACAGGCGAAAGACCCAGTACTTC.

CDR3 DNA sequence: TGTGCCAGCAGCTTGACAGATTACAATGAGCAGTTCTTC. Amino acids: CASSLTDYNEQFF. The chain is built from TRBV5-5 and TRBJ2-1; D not resolved. With 1 base removed from V and 4 bases from J, the gap between germline ends came to 6 bases. Germline CDR1 is SGHKS and CDR2 is YYEKEE (reference sequence). CDR3 size: 13 residues.

This clonotype was found many times. The chain uses TRBV4-1 and TRBJ1-1, with D unclear. The CDR3 totals 13 residues. Germline V gene sequence: CDR1 MGHRA, CDR2 YSYEKL. With 1 base removed from V and 5 bases from J, the gap between germline ends came to 8 bases. CDR3 protein: CASSQGIGTEAFF. The CDR3 nucleotides are TGCGCCAGCAGCCAAGGAATAGGGACTGAAGCTTTCTTT.

This clonotype occurred a few times. The chain links TRBV5-1 to TRBJ2-4, with 9 bases matching TRBD1. The CDR3 runs 17 residues. The germline CDR1 and CDR2 sequences are SGHRS and YFSETQ. The ends lost 4 bases at V and 1 base at J; junction bases unmatched: 9. The CDR3, as DNA: TGCGCCAGCAGCACCGGACAGGGGCGGCTGGCCAAAAACATTCAGTACTTC. Translation: CASSTGQGRLAKNIQYF. Using reference TRBV5-1 and TRBJ2-4 for the parts outside the CDR3, the full variable domain is KAGVTQTPRYLIKTRGQQVTLSCSPISGHRSVSWYQQTPGQGLQFLFEYFSETQRNKGNFPGRFSGRQFSNSRSEMNVSTLELGDSALYLCASSTGQGRLAKNIQYFGAGTRLSVL.

The J gene is TRBJ2-1, the V gene TRBV20-1; 9 positions agree with TRBD2. The V gene end was trimmed by 6 bases and the J gene end by 3 bases; junction bases not matched to a gene: 9. CDR3 length: 15 residues. Germline CDR1 is DFQATT and CDR2 is SNEGSKA (reference sequence). The CDR3 reads CSASPSGGLYNEQFF. In DNA form, the CDR3 reads TGCAGTGCATCGCCGAGCGGGGGGCTCTACAATGAGCAGTTCTTC.

This clonotype was seen more than once but under ten times. The chain has TRBV12-3 or TRBV12-4 and TRBJ1-1; weak D call: TRBD1 (5 bases). The CDR3 contains 14 residues. Between the trimmed V and J ends, which lost 7 bases and 5 bases, there was a span of 17 bases. The DNA of the CDR3 is TGTGCCAGCACCCCGGGGGGGTCGGGGACTGAAGCTTTCTTT. It specifies CASTPGGSGTEAFF.

The rearrangement uses TRBV18 and TRBJ2-7, with D tentatively TRBD2 (5 bases). The ends were cut back, 4 bases at V and 2 bases at J, with 12 bases in the middle. This CDR3 has 14 residues. Germline V lookup: CDR1 KGHSH, CDR2 LQKENI. CDR3 in amino acids: CASSLQDGTYEQYF. The CDR3 nucleotides are TGTGCCAGCTCACTACAAGACGGGACCTACGAGCAGTACTTC.